These T cell receptor beta chains were read from a single sample in a study of blood T cell repertoires in COVID-19. Libraries were prepared by immunoSEQ multiplex PCR; TCRdb keeps only in-frame clonotypes and omits some of them. Seen here are some 180,000 clones, about 85% observed once, and the top ten hold about a fifth. Sequencing was carried out using peripheral blood. Receptors were obtained from a man between 60 and 75 years old with active or convalescent COVID-19. CDR3s include the opening cysteine and the closing phenylalanine or tryptophan. D genes are given only for firm matches. Clone size is shown for a subset of rows, as once, few, many or a class of expanded clone.

15	-	TRBV7-3	TRBD1	TRBJ1-3	CASSLGPGQGKQLYF	TGTGCCAGCAGCTTAGGCCCGGGACAGGGAAAACAGTTATATTTT
12	once	TRBV5-1	-	TRBJ2-2	CASTINTGELFF	TGCGCCAGTACTATCAACACCGGGGAGCTGTTTTTT
13	-	TRBV3-1/TRBV3-2	TRBD1	TRBJ1-1	CASSRGTGKGAFF	TGTGCCAGCAGCCGCGGGACAGGGAAGGGAGCTTTCTTT
14	few	TRBV9	-	TRBJ2-7	CASSGGSGAWEQYF	TGTGCCAGCAGCGGGGGGTCAGGGGCTTGGGAGCAGTACTTC
16	-	TRBV27	-	TRBJ1-2	CASSSGGFPTRYGYTF	TGTGCCAGCAGTTCGGGGGGGTTCCCTACTCGCTATGGCTACACCTTC
14	-	TRBV2	-	TRBJ2-7	CASSSRRWAHEQYF	TGTGCCAGCAGCTCGCGAAGGTGGGCCCACGAGCAGTACTTC
18	-	TRBV4-1	-	TRBJ1-5	CASSQIAPRGYSNQPQHF	TGCGCCAGCAGCCAAATCGCCCCAAGGGGATATAGCAATCAGCCCCAGCATTTT
16	-	TRBV5-1	TRBD1	TRBJ1-1	CASSVTGTGGGTEAFF	TGCGCCAGCAGCGTAACCGGGACAGGGGGCGGCACTGAAGCTTTCTTT
16	-	TRBV11-2	TRBD2	TRBJ2-3	CASSLVAGGRTDTQYF	TGTGCCAGCAGCTTAGTAGCGGGGGGGCGGACAGATACGCAGTATTTT
15	-	TRBV11-2	TRBD1	TRBJ1-1	CASSLDVQGATEAFF	TGTGCCAGCAGCTTAGATGTACAGGGGGCCACTGAAGCTTTCTTT
13	-	TRBV6-1	-	TRBJ2-7	CASSEGGLYEQYF	TGTGCCAGCAGTGAAGGCGGTCTCTACGAGCAGTACTTC
13	-	TRBV7-9	-	TRBJ1-5	CASSLGQYQPQHF	TGTGCCAGCAGCTTAGGACAGTATCAGCCCCAGCATTTT
16	-	TRBV24-1	TRBD1	TRBJ2-3	CATSDLGQGAGNTQYF	TGTGCCACCAGTGATCTAGGGCAGGGGGCAGGGAATACGCAGTATTTT
14	-	TRBV24-1	TRBD1	TRBJ2-1	CATRSDRGRNEQFF	TGTGCCACCAGATCGGACAGGGGGCGAAATGAGCAGTTCTTC
15	-	TRBV5-1	TRBD1	TRBJ2-5	CASSPTGGAGETQYF	TGCGCCAGCAGCCCAACAGGGGGCGCGGGAGAGACCCAGTACTTC
13	-	TRBV6-5	TRBD1	TRBJ1-2	CASSTTGGYGYTF	TGTGCCAGCAGCACGACAGGGGGCTATGGCTACACCTTC
13	-	TRBV2	TRBD2	TRBJ2-3	CASSEQGLVAQYF	TGTGCCAGCAGTGAACAGGGACTAGTGGCGCAGTATTTT
16	-	TRBV11-2	TRBD2	TRBJ2-3	CASSLALAGDTDTQYF	TGTGCCAGCAGCTTAGCCCTAGCGGGAGACACAGATACGCAGTATTTT
13	-	TRBV6-5	-	TRBJ2-1	CASSYDWKNEQFF	TGTGCCAGCAGTTACGACTGGAAAAATGAGCAGTTCTTC
12	few	TRBV3-1/TRBV3-2	-	TRBJ2-7	CASSHRAYEQYF	TGTGCCAGCAGCCACAGGGCCTACGAGCAGTACTTC
14	-	TRBV7-9	TRBD1	TRBJ1-4	CASSLTKDREKLFF	TGTGCCAGCAGCTTAACTAAGGACAGGGAAAAACTGTTTTTT
12	-	TRBV19	-	TRBJ2-7	CASSGSQDEQYF	TGTGCCAGTAGTGGGTCCCAGGACGAGCAGTACTTC
11	-	TRBV20-1	-	TRBJ2-1	CSARAGNEQFF	TGCAGTGCTAGAGCGGGCAATGAGCAGTTCTTC
16	-	TRBV7-3	TRBD2	TRBJ2-1	CASSPQGGLGINEQFF	TGTGCCAGCAGCCCCCAAGGGGGACTAGGAATAAATGAGCAGTTCTTC
14	-	TRBV9	TRBD1	TRBJ1-6	CASTGDRANSPLHF	TGTGCCAGCACGGGGGACAGGGCGAATTCACCCCTCCACTTT
15	few	TRBV4-2	-	TRBJ1-1	CASSQDLQGPTEAFF	TGTGCCAGCAGCCAAGATCTACAGGGTCCCACTGAAGCTTTCTTT
14	-	TRBV7-8	TRBD1	TRBJ1-5	CASSPDRGRQPQHF	TGTGCCAGCAGCCCGGACAGGGGGCGACAGCCCCAGCATTTT
17	-	TRBV9	TRBD1	TRBJ2-6	CASSEGQGASGANVLTF	TGTGCCAGCAGCGAGGGACAGGGGGCTTCTGGGGCCAACGTCCTGACTTTC
13	-	TRBV6-2/TRBV6-3	-	TRBJ1-4	CASRYGQNEKLFF	TGTGCCAGCAGATACGGACAGAATGAAAAACTGTTTTTT
13	-	TRBV19	-	TRBJ1-4	CASSVDSYEKLFF	TGTGCCAGTAGTGTGGACAGTTATGAAAAACTGTTTTTT